This T cell receptor (delta chain) is from a study of γδ T cells in repeated Plasmodium falciparum infection. Bulk repertoires came from Vgamma9/Vdelta2+ or Vdelta2-negative gammadelta T cells flow-sorted from PBMC. In regard to this clone: The TCRdb protein, from a much larger clone, departs from this DNA's translation at residue 8, likely by read error; the protein shown derives from the DNA.

Germline lookup yields CDR1 TSWWSYY and CDR2 QGS. The CDR3 runs to 17 residues. V was shortened by 1 base and J by 0 bases, with 15 bases between the two germline ends. TCRdb re-identified clones in the multiplex PCR reads via CATT. The table includes around 57,000 delta-chain clones, over 1.5% detected once. Sequenced sample: gamma-delta T cells from blood. The receptor comes from a pool of human donors (malaria-infected and uninfected, not separated). The gene calls are TRDV1 and TRDJ1; D ambiguous. DNA of the CDR3: TGTGCTCTTGGGGAACGCAAGGAAGCCCAGTACACCGATAAACTCATCTTT. It is translated as CALGERKEAQYTDKLIF.